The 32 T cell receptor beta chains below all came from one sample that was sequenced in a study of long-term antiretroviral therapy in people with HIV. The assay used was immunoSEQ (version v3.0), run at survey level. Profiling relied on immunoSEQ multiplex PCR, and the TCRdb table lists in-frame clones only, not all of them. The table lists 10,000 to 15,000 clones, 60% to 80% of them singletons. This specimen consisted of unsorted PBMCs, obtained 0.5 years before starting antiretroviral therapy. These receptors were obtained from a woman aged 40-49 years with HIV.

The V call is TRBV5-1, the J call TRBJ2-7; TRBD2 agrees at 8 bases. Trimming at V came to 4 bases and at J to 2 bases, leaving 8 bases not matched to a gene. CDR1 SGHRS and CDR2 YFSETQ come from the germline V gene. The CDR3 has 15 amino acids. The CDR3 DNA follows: TGCGCCAGCAGCATTGGAACGGGAGGGCCCTACGAGCAGTACTTC. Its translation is CASSIGTGGPYEQYF.

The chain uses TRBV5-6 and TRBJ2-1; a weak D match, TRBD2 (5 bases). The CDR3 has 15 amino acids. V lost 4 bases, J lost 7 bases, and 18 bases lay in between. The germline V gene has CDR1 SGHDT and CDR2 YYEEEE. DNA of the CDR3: TGTGCCAGCAGCCCATGGGTGGGAGTGGGAAATGAGCAGTTCTTC. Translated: CASSPWVGVGNEQFF. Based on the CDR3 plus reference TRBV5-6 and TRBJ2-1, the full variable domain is DAGVTQSPTHLIKTRGQQVTLRCSPKSGHDTVSWYQQALGQGPQFIFQYYEEEERQRGNFPDRFSGHQFPNYSSELNVNALLLGDSALYLCASSPWVGVGNEQFFGPGTRLTVL.

CDR3 in amino acids: CASSPYIRASLAYEQYF. The CDR3 DNA follows: TGTGCCAGCAGCCCCTATATCAGGGCTTCTTTAGCCTACGAGCAGTACTTC. The V call is TRBV7-9, the J call TRBJ2-7; TRBD1 might be the D (5 bases). Trimming left V 5 bases short and J 2 bases short, with 22 bases between. The CDR3 length is 17 residues. CDR1 and CDR2 (germline): SEHNR, FQNEAQ (reference sequence).

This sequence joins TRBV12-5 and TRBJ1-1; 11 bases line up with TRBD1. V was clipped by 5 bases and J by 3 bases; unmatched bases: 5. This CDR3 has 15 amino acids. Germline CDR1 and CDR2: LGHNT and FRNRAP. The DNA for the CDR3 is TGTGCTAGTGGTCCGGACAGGGGGCGGTACACTGAAGCTTTCTTT. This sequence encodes CASGPDRGRYTEAFF.

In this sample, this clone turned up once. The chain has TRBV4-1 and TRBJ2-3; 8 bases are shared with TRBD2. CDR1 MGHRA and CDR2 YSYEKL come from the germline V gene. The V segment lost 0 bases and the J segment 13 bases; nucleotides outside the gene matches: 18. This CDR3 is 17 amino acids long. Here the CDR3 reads CASSQEPPGAGGAREYF. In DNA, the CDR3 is TGCGCCAGCAGCCAAGAACCCCCGGGGGCGGGGGGCGCACGGGAGTATTTT.

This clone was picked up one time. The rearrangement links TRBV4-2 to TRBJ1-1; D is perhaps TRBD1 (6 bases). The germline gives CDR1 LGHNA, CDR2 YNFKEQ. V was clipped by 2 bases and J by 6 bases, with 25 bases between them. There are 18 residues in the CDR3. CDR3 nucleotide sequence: TGTGCCAGCAGCCAAAAACTGACAGGTCCCGATGGTTTCGCTGAAGCTTTCTTT. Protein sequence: CASSQKLTGPDGFAEAFF.

The CDR3 nucleotides read TGTGCCAGCAGTTACTGGCGGGATTCCAACTATGGCTACACCTTC. This encodes CASSYWRDSNYGYTF. The rearrangement joins TRBV6-5 to TRBJ1-2; D ambiguous. Between the trimmed V and J ends, which lost 1 base and 2 bases, there was a span of 11 bases. Germline values: CDR1 MNHEY, CDR2 SVGAGI. This CDR3 spans 15 amino acids.

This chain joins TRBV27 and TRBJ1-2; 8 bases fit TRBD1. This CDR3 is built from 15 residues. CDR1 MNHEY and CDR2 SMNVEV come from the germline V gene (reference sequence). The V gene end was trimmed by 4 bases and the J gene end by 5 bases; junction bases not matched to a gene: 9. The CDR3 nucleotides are TGTGCCAGCAGTTCCGTAGACAGGGGCTATTATGGCTACACCTTC. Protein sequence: CASSSVDRGYYGYTF.

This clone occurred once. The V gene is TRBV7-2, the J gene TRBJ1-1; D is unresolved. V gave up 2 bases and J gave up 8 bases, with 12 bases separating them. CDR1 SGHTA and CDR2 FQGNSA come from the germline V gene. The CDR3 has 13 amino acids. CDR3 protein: CASSLRGRIEAFF. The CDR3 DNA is TGTGCCAGCAGCTTAAGAGGGAGGATCGAAGCTTTCTTT.

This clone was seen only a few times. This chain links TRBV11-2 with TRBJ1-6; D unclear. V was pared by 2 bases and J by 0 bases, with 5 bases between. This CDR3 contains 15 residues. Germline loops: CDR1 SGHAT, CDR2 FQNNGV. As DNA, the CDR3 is TGTGCCAGCAGCTTATCCAGCTCCTATAATTCACCCCTCCACTTT. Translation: CASSLSSSYNSPLHF.

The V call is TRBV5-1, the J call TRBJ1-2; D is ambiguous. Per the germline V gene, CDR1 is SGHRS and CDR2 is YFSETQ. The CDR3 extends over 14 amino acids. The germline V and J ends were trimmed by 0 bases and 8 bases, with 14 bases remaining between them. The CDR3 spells CASSLGGPAGGYTF. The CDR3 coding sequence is TGCGCCAGCAGCTTGGGAGGGCCCGCGGGGGGCTACACCTTC.

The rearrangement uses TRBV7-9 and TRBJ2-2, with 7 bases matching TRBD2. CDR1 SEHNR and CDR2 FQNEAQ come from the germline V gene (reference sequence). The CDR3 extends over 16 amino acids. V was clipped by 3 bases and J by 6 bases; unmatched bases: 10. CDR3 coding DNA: TGTGCCAGCAGCTTTTGGACTAGTTTTGAGTCCGGGGAGCTGTTTTTT. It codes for CASSFWTSFESGELFF.

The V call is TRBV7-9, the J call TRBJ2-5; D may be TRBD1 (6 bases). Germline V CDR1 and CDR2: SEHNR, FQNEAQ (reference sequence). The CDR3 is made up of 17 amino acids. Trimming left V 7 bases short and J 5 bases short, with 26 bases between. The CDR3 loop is CASTYATLDSFGETQYF. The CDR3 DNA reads TGTGCCAGCACCTACGCGACACTGGACAGTTTTGGGGAGACCCAGTACTTC.

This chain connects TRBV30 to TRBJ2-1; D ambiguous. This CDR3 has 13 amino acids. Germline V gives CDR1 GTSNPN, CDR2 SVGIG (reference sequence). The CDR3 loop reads CAGSSPTYNEQFF. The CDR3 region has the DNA TGTGCTGGGTCGAGTCCCACCTACAATGAGCAGTTCTTC.

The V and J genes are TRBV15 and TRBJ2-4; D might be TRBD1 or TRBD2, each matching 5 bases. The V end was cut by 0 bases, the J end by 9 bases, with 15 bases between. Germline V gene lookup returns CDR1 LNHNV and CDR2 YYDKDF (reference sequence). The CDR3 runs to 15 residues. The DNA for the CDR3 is TGTGCCACCAGCAGAGATGTGGGGGACCTCGGCATTCAGTACTTC. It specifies CATSRDVGDLGIQYF.

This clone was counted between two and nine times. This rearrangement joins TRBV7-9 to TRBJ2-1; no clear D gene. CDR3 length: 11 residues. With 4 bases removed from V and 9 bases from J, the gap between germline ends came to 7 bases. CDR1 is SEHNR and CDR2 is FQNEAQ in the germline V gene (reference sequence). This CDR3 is CASSSDVEQFF. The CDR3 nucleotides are TGTGCCAGCAGCTCGGACGTTGAGCAGTTCTTC.

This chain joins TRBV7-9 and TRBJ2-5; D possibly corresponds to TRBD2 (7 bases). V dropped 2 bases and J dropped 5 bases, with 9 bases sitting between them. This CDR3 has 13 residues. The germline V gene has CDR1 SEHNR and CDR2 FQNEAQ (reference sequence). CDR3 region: CASSLRGAETQYF. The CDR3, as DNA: TGTGCCAGCAGCTTACGGGGGGCCGAGACCCAGTACTTC.

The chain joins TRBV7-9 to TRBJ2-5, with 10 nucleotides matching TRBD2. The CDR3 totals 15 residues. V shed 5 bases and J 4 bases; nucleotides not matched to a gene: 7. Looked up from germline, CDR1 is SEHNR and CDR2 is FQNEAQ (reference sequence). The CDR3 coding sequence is TGTGCCAGCAGCGCAGCGGGAGGGCTAGGAGAGACCCAGTACTTC. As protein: CASSAAGGLGETQYF.

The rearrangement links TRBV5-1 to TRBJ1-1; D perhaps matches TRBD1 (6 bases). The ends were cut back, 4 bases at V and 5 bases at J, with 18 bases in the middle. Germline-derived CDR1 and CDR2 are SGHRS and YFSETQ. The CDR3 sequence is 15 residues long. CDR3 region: CASSLAPGGGTEAFF. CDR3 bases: TGCGCCAGCAGCCTCGCCCCTGGGGGCGGAACTGAAGCTTTCTTT.

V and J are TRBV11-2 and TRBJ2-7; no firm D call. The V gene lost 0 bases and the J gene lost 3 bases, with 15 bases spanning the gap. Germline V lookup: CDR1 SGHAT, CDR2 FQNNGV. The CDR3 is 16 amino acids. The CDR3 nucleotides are TGTGCCAGCAGCTTAGATCTCGAGACACAAGTCTACGAGCAGTACTTC. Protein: CASSLDLETQVYEQYF.

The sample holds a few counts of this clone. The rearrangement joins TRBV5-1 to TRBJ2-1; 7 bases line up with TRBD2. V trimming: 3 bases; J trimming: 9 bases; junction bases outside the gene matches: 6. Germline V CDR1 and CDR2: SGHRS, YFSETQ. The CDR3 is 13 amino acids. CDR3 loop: CASSWASGGEQFF. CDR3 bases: TGCGCCAGCAGCTGGGCTAGCGGCGGTGAGCAGTTCTTC.

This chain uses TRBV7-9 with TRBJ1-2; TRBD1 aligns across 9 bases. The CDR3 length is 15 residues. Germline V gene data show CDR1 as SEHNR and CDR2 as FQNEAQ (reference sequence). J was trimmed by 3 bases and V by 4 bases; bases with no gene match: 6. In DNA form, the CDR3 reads TGTGCCAGCAGCTATTCCGGGACAGGGCACTATGGCTACACCTTC. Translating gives CASSYSGTGHYGYTF.

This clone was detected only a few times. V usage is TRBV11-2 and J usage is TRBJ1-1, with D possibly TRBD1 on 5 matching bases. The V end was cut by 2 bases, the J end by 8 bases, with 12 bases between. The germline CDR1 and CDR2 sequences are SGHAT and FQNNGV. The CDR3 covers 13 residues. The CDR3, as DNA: TGTGCCAGCAGCTTATTAGAAGGGGTGGAAGCTTTCTTT. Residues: CASSLLEGVEAFF.

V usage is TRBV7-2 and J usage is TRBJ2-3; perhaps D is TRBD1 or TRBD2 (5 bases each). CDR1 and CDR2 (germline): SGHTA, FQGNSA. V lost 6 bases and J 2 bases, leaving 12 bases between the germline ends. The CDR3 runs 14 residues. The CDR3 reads CASSSGRTTDTQYF. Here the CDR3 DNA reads TGTGCCAGCAGTTCGGGACGGACCACAGATACGCAGTATTTT.

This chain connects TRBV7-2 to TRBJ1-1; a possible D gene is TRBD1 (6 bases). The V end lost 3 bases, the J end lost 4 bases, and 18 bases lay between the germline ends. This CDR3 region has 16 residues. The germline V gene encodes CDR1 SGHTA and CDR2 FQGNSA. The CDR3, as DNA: TGTGCCAGCAGCTTGTCCGACCCCGGCAGGGGCACTGAAGCTTTCTTT. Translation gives CASSLSDPGRGTEAFF.

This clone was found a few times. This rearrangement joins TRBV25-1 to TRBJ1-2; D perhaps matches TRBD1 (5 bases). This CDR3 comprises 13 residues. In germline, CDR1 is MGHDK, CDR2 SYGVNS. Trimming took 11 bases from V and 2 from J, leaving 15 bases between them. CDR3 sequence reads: CAAEGWGNYGYTF. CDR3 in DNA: TGTGCCGCGGAGGGGTGGGGGAACTATGGCTACACCTTC.

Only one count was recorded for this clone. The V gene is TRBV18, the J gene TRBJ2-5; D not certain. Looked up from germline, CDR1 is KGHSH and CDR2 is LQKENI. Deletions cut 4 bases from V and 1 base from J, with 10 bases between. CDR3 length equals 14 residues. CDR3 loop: CASSRDEVQETQYF. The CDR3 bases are TGTGCCAGCTCACGCGACGAGGTCCAAGAGACCCAGTACTTC.

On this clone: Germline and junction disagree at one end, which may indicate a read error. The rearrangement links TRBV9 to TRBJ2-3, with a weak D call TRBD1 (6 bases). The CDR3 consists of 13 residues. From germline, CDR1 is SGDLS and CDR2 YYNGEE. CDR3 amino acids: CASSGDSTGTQYF. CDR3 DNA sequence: TGTGCCAGCAGCGGAGACTCGACAGGTACGCAGTATTTT.

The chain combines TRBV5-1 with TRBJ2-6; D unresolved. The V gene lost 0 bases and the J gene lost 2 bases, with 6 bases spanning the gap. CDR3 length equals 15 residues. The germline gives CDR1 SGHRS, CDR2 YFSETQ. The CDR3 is CASSLGHTGANVLTF. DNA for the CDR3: TGCGCCAGCAGCTTGGGGCACACTGGGGCCAACGTCCTGACTTTC. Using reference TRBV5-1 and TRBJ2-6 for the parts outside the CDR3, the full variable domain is KAGVTQTPRYLIKTRGQQVTLSCSPISGHRSVSWYQQTPGQGLQFLFEYFSETQRNKGNFPGRFSGRQFSNSRSEMNVSTLELGDSALYLCASSLGHTGANVLTFGAGSRLTVL.

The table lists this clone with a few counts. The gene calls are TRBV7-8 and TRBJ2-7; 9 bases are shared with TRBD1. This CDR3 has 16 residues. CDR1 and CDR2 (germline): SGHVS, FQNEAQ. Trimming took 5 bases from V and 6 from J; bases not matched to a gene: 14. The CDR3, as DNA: TGTGCCAGCAGCGATCAGTGGGGGACAGGGAATCTCGAGCAGTACTTC. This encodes CASSDQWGTGNLEQYF.

CDR3: CASSPGTSPSTDTQYF. The CDR3 DNA sequence: TGTGCCAGCAGCCCGGGGACGTCACCTAGCACAGATACGCAGTATTTT. This chain uses TRBV9 with TRBJ2-3; D is perhaps TRBD1 or TRBD2 (5 bases each). This CDR3 comprises 16 residues. The V end was cut by 4 bases, the J end by 0 bases, with 15 bases between. Germline V CDR1 and CDR2: SGDLS, YYNGEE. Together with reference TRBV9 and TRBJ2-3, the CDR3 gives the full variable domain: DSGVTQTPKHLITATGQRVTLRCSPRSGDLSVYWYQQSLDQGLQFLIQYYNGEERAKGNILERFSAQQFPDLHSELNLSSLELGDSALYFCASSPGTSPSTDTQYFGPGTRLTVL.

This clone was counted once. The DNA for the CDR3 is TGTGCCAGCAGCGGACAGACTTCCACAGATACGCAGTATTTT. This sequence encodes CASSGQTSTDTQYF. This chain connects TRBV9 to TRBJ2-3; tentatively, D is TRBD1 (5 bases). Germline V gene data show CDR1 as SGDLS and CDR2 as YYNGEE. V was shortened by 3 bases and J by 2 bases, with 10 bases between the two germline ends. The CDR3 covers 14 residues. Full variable domain (remainder filled in from reference TRBV9 and TRBJ2-3): DSGVTQTPKHLITATGQRVTLRCSPRSGDLSVYWYQQSLDQGLQFLIQYYNGEERAKGNILERFSAQQFPDLHSELNLSSLELGDSALYFCASSGQTSTDTQYFGPGTRLTVL.